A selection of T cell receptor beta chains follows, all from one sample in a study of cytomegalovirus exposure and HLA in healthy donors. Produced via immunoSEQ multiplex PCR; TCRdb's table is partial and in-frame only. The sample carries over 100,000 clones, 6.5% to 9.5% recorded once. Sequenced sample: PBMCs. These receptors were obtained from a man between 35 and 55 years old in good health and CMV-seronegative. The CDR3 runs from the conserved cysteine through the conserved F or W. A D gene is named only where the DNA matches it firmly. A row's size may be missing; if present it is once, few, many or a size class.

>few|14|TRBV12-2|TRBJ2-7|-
CASRSVGRAYEQYF
TGTGCAAGTCGCTCCGTGGGCAGGGCCTACGAGCAGTACTTC
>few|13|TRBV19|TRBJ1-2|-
CASILLAVYGYTF
TGTGCCAGTATTCTGTTGGCGGTCTATGGCTACACCTTC
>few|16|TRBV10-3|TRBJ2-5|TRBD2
CAISEGAGGRQETQYF
TGTGCCATCAGTGAGGGGGCGGGGGGGAGGCAAGAGACCCAGTACTTC
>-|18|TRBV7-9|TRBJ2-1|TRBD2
CASSPNREVAGGLYEQFF
TGTGCCAGCAGCCCAAATCGTGAGGTAGCGGGGGGGCTTTATGAGCAGTTCTTC
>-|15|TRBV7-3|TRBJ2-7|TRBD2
CASSFSGGPSYEQYF
TGTGCCAGCAGCTTTAGCGGGGGGCCCTCATACGAGCAGTACTTC
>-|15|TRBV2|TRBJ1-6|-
CASSPTGGYNSPLHF
TGTGCCAGCAGCCCCACGGGGGGCTATAATTCACCCCTCCACTTT
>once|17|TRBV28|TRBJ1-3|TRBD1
CASSPVGTGDSGNTIYF
TGTGCCAGCAGCCCCGTGGGGACAGGTGACTCTGGAAACACCATATATTTT
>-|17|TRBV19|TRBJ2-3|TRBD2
CASSMPRAGANTDTQYF
TGTGCCAGTAGTATGCCGCGAGCGGGGGCTAACACAGATACGCAGTATTTT
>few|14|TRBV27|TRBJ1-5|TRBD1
CASGRTGGNQPQHF
TGTGCCAGCGGGAGGACAGGGGGCAATCAGCCCCAGCATTTT
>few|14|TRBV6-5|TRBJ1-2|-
CASSLYRSNYGYTF
TGTGCCAGCAGTTTATACAGGTCTAACTATGGCTACACCTTC
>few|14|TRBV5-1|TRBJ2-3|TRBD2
CASSSAGGGDTQYF
TGCGCCAGCAGCTCGGCGGGGGGCGGAGATACGCAGTATTTT
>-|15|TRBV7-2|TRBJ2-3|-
CASSLAGGRTDTQYF
TGTGCCAGCAGCTTAGCGGGGGGGCGCACAGATACGCAGTATTTT
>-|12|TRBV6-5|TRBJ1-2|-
CASSGDTNGYTF
TGTGCCAGCAGTGGGGACACCAATGGCTACACCTTC
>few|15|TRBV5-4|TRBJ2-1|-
CASSPGGSAYNEQFF
TGTGCCAGCAGCCCCGGGGGTAGCGCTTACAATGAGCAGTTCTTC
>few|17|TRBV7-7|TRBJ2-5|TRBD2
CASSLGLAGGPQETQYF
TGTGCCAGCAGCTTAGGACTAGCGGGGGGCCCCCAAGAGACCCAGTACTTC
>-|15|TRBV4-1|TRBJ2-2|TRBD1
CASSEDRANTGELFF
TGCGCCAGCAGCGAGGACAGGGCGAACACCGGGGAGCTGTTTTTT
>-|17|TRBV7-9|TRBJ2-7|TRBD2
CASSLGVTAGVSYEQYF
TGTGCCAGCAGCTTAGGGGTTACGGCGGGGGTCTCCTACGAGCAGTACTTC
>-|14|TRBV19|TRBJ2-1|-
CASSILGAYNEQFF
TGTGCCAGTAGTATATTGGGGGCGTACAATGAGCAGTTCTTC
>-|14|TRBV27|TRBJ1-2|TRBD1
CASSFPGGPYGYTF
TGTGCCAGCAGTTTCCCAGGGGGTCCCTATGGCTACACCTTC
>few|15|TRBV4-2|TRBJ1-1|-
CASSQEMGGGTEAFF
TGTGCCAGCAGCCAAGAAATGGGGGGGGGCACTGAAGCTTTCTTT
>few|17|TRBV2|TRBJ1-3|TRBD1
CASSEEGARTGLNTIYF
TGTGCCAGCAGTGAAGAGGGGGCGAGGACAGGATTAAACACCATATATTTT
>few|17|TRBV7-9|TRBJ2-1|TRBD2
CASSSGLAGGSYNEQFF
TGTGCCAGCAGCAGCGGACTAGCGGGGGGCAGTTACAATGAGCAGTTCTTC
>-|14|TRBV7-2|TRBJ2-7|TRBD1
CASNPPGGPYEQYF
TGTGCCAGCAACCCTCCAGGGGGCCCCTACGAGCAGTACTTC
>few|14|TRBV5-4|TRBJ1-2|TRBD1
CASLDRGEENGYTF
TGTGCCAGCCTTGACAGGGGGGAGGAGAATGGCTACACCTTC
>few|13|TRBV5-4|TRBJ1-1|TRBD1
CASSLAGGSEAFF
TGTGCCAGCAGCTTGGCAGGGGGGTCTGAAGCTTTCTTT
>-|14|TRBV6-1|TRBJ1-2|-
CASTGQRGNYGYTF
TGTGCCAGCACCGGACAGCGAGGGAACTATGGCTACACCTTC
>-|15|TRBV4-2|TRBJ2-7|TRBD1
CASSQSGTEEYEQYF
TGTGCCAGCAGCCAATCCGGGACAGAAGAATACGAGCAGTACTTC
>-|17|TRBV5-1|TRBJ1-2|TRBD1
CASSRRTGMGANYGYTF
TGCGCCAGCAGCCGAAGGACAGGGATGGGTGCTAACTATGGCTACACCTTC
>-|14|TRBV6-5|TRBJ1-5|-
CASSSGVSNQPQHF
TGTGCCAGCAGCTCAGGGGTGAGCAATCAGCCCCAGCATTTT
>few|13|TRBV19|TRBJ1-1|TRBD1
CASKDRVDTEAFF
TGTGCCAGTAAGGACAGGGTGGACACTGAAGCTTTCTTT
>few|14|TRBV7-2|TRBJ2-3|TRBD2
CASSSGLAGDTQYF
TGTGCCAGCAGCTCGGGACTAGCGGGCGATACGCAGTATTTT
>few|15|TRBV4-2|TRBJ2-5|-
CASSQDGGFQETQYF
TGTGCCAGCAGCCAAGATGGAGGTTTCCAAGAGACCCAGTACTTC
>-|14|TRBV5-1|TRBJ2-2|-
CASSLDRVAGELFF
TGCGCCAGCAGCTTGGACAGGGTGGCCGGGGAGCTGTTTTTT
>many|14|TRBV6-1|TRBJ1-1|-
CASSEYVGGTEAFF
TGTGCCAGCAGTGAATACGTCGGCGGGACTGAAGCTTTCTTT
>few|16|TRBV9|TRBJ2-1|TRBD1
CASSVDRRRGNNEQFF
TGTGCCAGCAGCGTAGATCGTCGCAGGGGGAACAATGAGCAGTTCTTC
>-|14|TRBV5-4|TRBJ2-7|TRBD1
CASSLLTGAREQYF
TGTGCCAGCAGCTTGCTGACAGGGGCTCGCGAGCAGTACTTT
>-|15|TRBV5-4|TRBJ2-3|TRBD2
CASSTSGGAFDTQYF
TGTGCCAGCAGCACAAGCGGGGGGGCCTTTGATACGCAGTATTTT
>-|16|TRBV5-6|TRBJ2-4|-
CASSLGMGGGGNIQYF
TGTGCCAGCAGTCTGGGAATGGGGGGAGGAGGAAACATTCAGTACTTC
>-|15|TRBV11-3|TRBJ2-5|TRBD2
CASSLAGGAQETQYF
TGTGCCAGCAGCTTAGCCGGGGGGGCCCAAGAGACCCAGTACTTC
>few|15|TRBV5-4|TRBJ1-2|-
CASSLEGSLLYGYTF
TGTGCCAGCAGCTTGGAAGGGAGCCTCCTTTATGGCTACACCTTC
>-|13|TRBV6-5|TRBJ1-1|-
CASSLEMYTEAFF
TGTGCCAGCAGTTTGGAGATGTACACTGAAGCTTTCTTT
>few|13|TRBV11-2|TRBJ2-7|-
CASSLVWGREQYF
TGTGCCAGCAGCTTAGTCTGGGGGCGCGAGCAGTACTTC
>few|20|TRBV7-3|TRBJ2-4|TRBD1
CASSSSPGQGCFIAKNIQYF
TGTGCCAGCAGCTCTTCCCCGGGACAGGGGTGCTTTATAGCCAAAAACATTCAGTACTTC
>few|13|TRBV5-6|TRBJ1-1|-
CASSLGRGTEAFF
TGTGCCAGCAGCTTGGGCAGGGGCACTGAAGCTTTCTTT
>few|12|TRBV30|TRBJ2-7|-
CAWERRSGEQYF
TGTGCCTGGGAGAGGAGGTCCGGCGAGCAGTACTTC
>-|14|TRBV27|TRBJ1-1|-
CASSSGTSNTEAFF
TGTGCCAGCAGTTCCGGGACATCGAACACTGAAGCTTTCTTT
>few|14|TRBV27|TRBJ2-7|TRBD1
CASSFGRGHDEQYF
TGTGCCAGCAGTTTCGGCAGGGGGCACGACGAGCAGTACTTC
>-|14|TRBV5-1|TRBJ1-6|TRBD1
CASSLGQGDSPLHF
TGCGCCAGCAGCTTGGGACAGGGAGATTCACCCCTCCACTTT
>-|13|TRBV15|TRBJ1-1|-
CATSRDAFTEAFF
TGTGCCACCAGCAGAGATGCGTTCACTGAAGCTTTCTTT
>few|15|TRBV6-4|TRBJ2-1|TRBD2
CASSALAGAHNEQFF
TGTGCCAGCAGTGCACTAGCGGGGGCCCACAATGAGCAGTTCTTC
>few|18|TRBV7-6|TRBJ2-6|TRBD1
CASSLGRGQRSGANVLTF
TGTGCCAGCAGCTTAGGAAGGGGGCAACGGTCTGGGGCCAACGTCCTGACTTTC
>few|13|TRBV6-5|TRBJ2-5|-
CASSRGPGETQYF
TGTGCCAGCAGTAGAGGTCCGGGGGAGACCCAGTACTTC
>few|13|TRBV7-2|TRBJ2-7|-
CASSLAHSYEQYF
TGTGCCAGCAGCTTAGCCCACTCCTACGAGCAGTACTTC
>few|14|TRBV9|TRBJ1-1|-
CASSVAQGGTEAFF
TGTGCCAGCAGCGTAGCCCAGGGCGGCACTGAAGCTTTCTTT
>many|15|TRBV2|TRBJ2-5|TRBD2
CASSASSGGPVTQYF
TGTGCCAGCAGTGCCTCTAGCGGGGGTCCTGTGACCCAGTACTTC
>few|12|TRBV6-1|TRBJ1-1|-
CASSESQPEAFF
TGTGCCAGCAGTGAAAGCCAACCTGAAGCTTTCTTT
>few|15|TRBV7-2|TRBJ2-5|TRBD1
CASSLNAGGEETQYF
TGTGCCAGCAGCTTAAATGCAGGGGGCGAGGAGACCCAGTACTTC
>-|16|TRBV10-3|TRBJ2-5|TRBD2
CAISELKAGTEETQYF
TGTGCCATCAGTGAGTTAAAAGCGGGGACGGAAGAGACCCAGTACTTC
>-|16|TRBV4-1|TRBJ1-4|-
CASSQDLPQDKEKLFF
TGCGCCAGCAGCCAAGATCTTCCACAAGATAAAGAAAAACTGTTTTTT
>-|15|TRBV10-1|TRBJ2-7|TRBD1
CASSERRDRPYEQYF
TGCGCCAGCAGTGAGAGAAGGGACAGACCCTACGAGCAGTACTTC